This entry describes one TCR beta chain. Its antigen is still unknown. Each CDR3 protein is one row after TCRdb ran MiXCR on the 5' RACE reads. The table has about 320,000 distinct CDR3 sequences, roughly 13% seen once. This sample is drawn from a study of T-cell memory formation after mild COVID-19. Study information: TCR clusters were mostly confined to one donor each.

The CDR3 covers 20 residues. Whole-study findings and limits: Day 15 to 85 contracting clones showed balanced CD4/CD8; later expanders leaned CD4+. Among CD4+ contracting clones, most were CM and EM, and CD8+ ones EMRA. Pre-infection memory harbored some responding clones, suggesting cross-reactive memory joined.

The sequence derives from a man aged 18-30 years who had mild COVID-19 (a few samples of this study predate the infection). Cell type and time point are not known. The sequenced sample was PBMCs or a T cell subset sorted from them (not recorded which). V gene TRBV21-1 combines with J gene TRBJ2-1; the D call TRBD2 from the table was never checked on the DNA. TRBV21-1 is a recognized pseudogene. CDR3: CASSTNRTSGGLIYYNEQFF. The DNA for the CDR3 is TGTGCCAGCAGCACCAACCGGACTAGCGGGGGGCTCATTTACTACAATGAGCAGTTCTTC.